The 32 T cell receptor beta chains below were found in one sample sequenced in a study of blood T cell repertoires in COVID-19. The method was immunoSEQ multiplex PCR; TCRdb's version includes in-frame clones alone and lacks a portion of them. Here the sample spans some 97,000 clones, approximately 90% being singletons. The sequenced sample consisted of peripheral blood. The receptors derive from a man aged 55 to 69 with acute or convalescent COVID-19.

The chain couples TRBV24-1 to TRBJ2-3; maybe TRBD2 (5 bases). The length of the CDR3 is 17 residues. The V gene's germline CDR1 is KGHDR and CDR2 SFDVKD. Trimming cost V 3 bases and J 1 base, with 16 bases left between them. CDR3 nucleotides: TGTGCCACCAGTGATCCCGACCCTTCGGAGGGCACAGATACGCAGTATTTT. It encodes CATSDPDPSEGTDTQYF.

The chain couples TRBV5-4 to TRBJ2-2; 8 positions match TRBD1. J lost 4 bases, V lost 4 bases, and 9 bases had no gene match. In germline, CDR1 is SGHNT, CDR2 YYREEE (reference sequence). This CDR3 has 16 amino acids. CDR3 nucleotides: TGTGCCAGCAGCCTTGCAGGGGGCGCCCCCACCGGGGAGCTGTTTTTT. It translates to CASSLAGGAPTGELFF.

The V and J genes are TRBV5-1 and TRBJ1-1; 8 positions match TRBD1. CDR3 length: 20 residues. Germline V CDR1 and CDR2: SGHRS, YFSETQ. Losses at the gene ends were 0 bases for V and 5 bases for J; bases not matched to a gene: 21. In DNA form, the CDR3 reads TGCGCCAGCAGCTTGGGGTCAGGGAATCGACAGGGGAGGTTGGGAACTGAAGCTTTCTTT. This gives the protein CASSLGSGNRQGRLGTEAFF.

This clone has more than one count but fewer than ten. This sequence joins TRBV30 and TRBJ1-6; TRBD1 is a possible D gene (6 bases). Germline loops: CDR1 GTSNPN, CDR2 SVGIG (reference sequence). Trimming removed 1 base from V and 8 bases from J, with 9 bases in between. The CDR3 extends over 13 amino acids. In nucleotides, the CDR3 is TGTGCCTGGAGTGAGGACAGCTATTCACCCCTCCACTTT. Its protein is CAWSEDSYSPLHF.

The chain couples TRBV19 to TRBJ1-1; D unresolved. The V end lost 7 bases, the J end lost 3 bases, and 6 bases lay between the germline ends. Germline lookup yields CDR1 LNHDA and CDR2 SQIVND (reference sequence). The CDR3 length is 11 residues. CDR3 sequence reads: CASISHTEAFF. The CDR3 DNA follows: TGTGCCAGTATCTCCCACACTGAAGCTTTCTTT.

V usage is TRBV12-3 or TRBV12-4 and J usage is TRBJ1-2, with 11 bases fitting TRBD1. V shed 7 bases and J 10 bases; nucleotides not matched to a gene: 8. CDR3 length: 13 amino acids. CDR3 nucleotide sequence: TGTGCCAGCACCCGGGACAGGGGGACCCTCTACACCTTC. Translated, it gives CASTRDRGTLYTF.

The chain uses TRBV3-1 (or the pseudogene TRBV3-2) and TRBJ2-5, with 9 bases aligning to TRBD1. The CDR3 covers 14 residues. Germline CDR1 is LGHDT and CDR2 is YNNKEL (reference sequence). V shed 4 bases, J shed 2 bases, and the junction held 2 bases outside the gene matches. CDR3 in amino acids: CASSRGTGQETQYF. The CDR3 DNA reads TGTGCCAGCAGCCGGGGGACAGGGCAAGAGACCCAGTACTTC.

The rearrangement joins TRBV3-1 (or the pseudogene TRBV3-2) to TRBJ2-4; TRBD1 matches 11 bases. CDR3 size: 16 residues. Germline V gene lookup returns CDR1 LGHDT and CDR2 YNNKEL (reference sequence). J was trimmed by 6 bases and V by 1 base; bases with no gene match: 5. The CDR3 DNA reads TGTGCCAGCAGCCAAGGGGGACAGGGGGTTGGAAACATTCAGTACTTC. Translation gives CASSQGGQGVGNIQYF.

V usage is TRBV10-3 and J usage is TRBJ1-2; possibly TRBD1 for D (6 bases). V lost 5 bases and J 0 bases, leaving 10 bases between the germline ends. The germline V gene has CDR1 ENHRY and CDR2 SYGVKD. This CDR3 region has 14 residues. CDR3 DNA sequence: TGTGCCATCAGTATAGGGGGGGCTAACTATGGCTACACCTTC. Its translation: CAISIGGANYGYTF.

This chain uses TRBV29-1 with TRBJ2-3; no clear D gene. V lost 4 bases, J lost 2 bases, and 13 bases lay in between. The CDR3 is 14 residues long. The V gene's germline CDR1 is SQVTM and CDR2 ANQGSEA. CDR3 coding DNA: TGCAGCGTTGCCGAGACATTACTCACAGATACGCAGTATTTT. Its translation is CSVAETLLTDTQYF.

This chain joins TRBV7-9 and TRBJ2-2; 10 bases are shared with TRBD1. The germline V gene encodes CDR1 SEHNR and CDR2 FQNEAQ (reference sequence). V lost 7 bases and J lost 4; bases outside the gene matches: 6. CDR3 length: 15 residues. The CDR3: CASTLRDRGTGELFF. The CDR3 nucleotides are TGTGCCAGCACCCTCCGGGACAGGGGCACCGGGGAGCTGTTTTTT.

This sequence joins TRBV5-4 and TRBJ1-1; 10 positions agree with TRBD1. This CDR3 is built from 16 residues. CDR1 and CDR2 from the germline V gene are SGHNT and YYREEE (reference sequence). Losses at the gene ends were 0 bases for V and 2 bases for J; bases not matched to a gene: 4. CDR3 bases: TGTGCCAGCAGCTTGGCCAGGACAGGGGGAAACACTGAAGCTTTCTTT. This encodes CASSLARTGGNTEAFF.

CDR3: CATSDPGQGLFF. The DNA for the CDR3 is TGTGCCACCAGTGATCCGGGACAGGGGTTGTTCTTC. This rearrangement joins TRBV24-1 to TRBJ2-1; 10 nucleotides align to TRBD1. The CDR3 loop spans 12 amino acids. Trimming at V came to 3 bases and at J to 15 bases, leaving 4 bases not matched to a gene. CDR1 and CDR2 (germline): KGHDR, SFDVKD.

The chain couples TRBV29-1 to TRBJ1-1, with D perhaps TRBD1 (6 bases). The CDR3 contains 14 residues. Germline lookup yields CDR1 SQVTM and CDR2 ANQGSEA. Trimming pared 6 bases from V and 4 bases from J, leaving 18 bases between. In DNA form, the CDR3 reads TGCAGCGTGGAGTGGACAGTCATGGGCACTGAAGCTTTCTTT. Its protein product is CSVEWTVMGTEAFF.

The chain links TRBV7-2 to TRBJ1-1; possible D gene TRBD1, 6 bases. The CDR3 consists of 15 residues. Trimming stripped 5 bases from V and 3 bases from J, with 16 bases between. Germline CDR1 is SGHTA and CDR2 is FQGNSA. The CDR3 spells CASSLGAQHYTEAFF. CDR3 nucleotides: TGTGCCAGCAGCCTGGGGGCTCAGCACTACACTGAAGCTTTCTTT.

CDR3 region: CASRDSSGNTIYF. In DNA, the CDR3 is TGTGCCAGCAGAGACAGCTCTGGAAACACCATATATTTT. The J gene is TRBJ1-3, the V gene TRBV6-5; D is possibly TRBD1 (5 bases). The CDR3 contains 13 residues. Germline CDR1 is MNHEY and CDR2 is SVGAGI. The V end lost 6 bases, the J end lost 0 bases, and 6 bases lay between the germline ends.

V is TRBV12-3 or TRBV12-4 and J is TRBJ1-2, with TRBD1 identical over 8 bases. The CDR3 is made up of 13 amino acids. Trimming cost V 6 bases and J 7 bases; bases outside gene matches: 7. The CDR3 bases are TGTGCCAGCAGCTACCAGGGGGCGGGTGGCTACACCTTC. Residues: CASSYQGAGGYTF.

The V and J genes are TRBV5-4 and TRBJ2-3; maybe TRBD1 (6 bases). Germline V CDR1 and CDR2: SGHNT, YYREEE (reference sequence). CDR3 length: 15 amino acids. Trimming took off 5 bases at V and 2 bases at J, with 15 bases between the two ends. CDR3 DNA sequence: TGTGCCAGCAGAAGGACAGCGGATTACACAGATACGCAGTATTTT. Translation: CASRRTADYTDTQYF.

V is TRBV5-5 and J is TRBJ1-2; the match to TRBD1 covers 12 bases. After removal of 1 base from V and 4 bases from J, the junction contained 5 bases not matched to a gene. The CDR3 contains 16 residues. The germline V gene encodes CDR1 SGHKS and CDR2 YYEKEE (reference sequence). CDR3 bases: TGTGCCAGCAGCTTGCCAGGGACAGGGGGCGGCTATGGCTACACCTTC. Its protein product is CASSLPGTGGGYGYTF.

CDR3 region: CASSPSGDGYTF. CDR3 in DNA: TGTGCCAGCTCACCATCGGGGGATGGCTACACCTTC. The chain is built from TRBV18 and TRBJ1-2; D is possibly TRBD1 (5 bases). V lost 2 bases and J 6 bases, leaving 7 bases between the germline ends. The CDR3 is 12 amino acids. Germline CDR1 KGHSH, CDR2 LQKENI.

The rearrangement links TRBV18 to TRBJ1-2, with 8 positions matching TRBD1. V trimming: 3 bases; J trimming: 2 bases; junction bases outside the gene matches: 5. The CDR3 has 15 residues. Germline assignment: CDR1 KGHSH and CDR2 LQKENI. CDR3 in amino acids: CASSPGQEANYGYTF. CDR3 bases: TGTGCCAGCTCACCGGGACAGGAGGCGAACTATGGCTACACCTTC. Full variable domain (rest looked up from reference TRBV18 and TRBJ1-2): NAGVMQNPRHLVRRRGQEARLRCSPMKGHSHVYWYRQLPEEGLKFMVYLQKENIIDESGMPKERFSAEFPKEGPSILRIQQVVRGDSAAYFCASSPGQEANYGYTFGSGTRLTVV.

The V and J genes are TRBV27 and TRBJ2-1; 11 positions match TRBD2. Germline-derived CDR1 and CDR2 are MNHEY and SMNVEV (reference sequence). V was clipped by 3 bases and J by 0 bases; unmatched bases: 4. The CDR3 runs to 17 residues. DNA for the CDR3: TGTGCCAGCAGTTTGAGTAGCGGGGGGGTCTCCTACAATGAGCAGTTCTTC. Its protein product is CASSLSSGGVSYNEQFF.

The chain is built from TRBV11-2 and TRBJ1-4; no firm D call. Germline CDR1 SGHAT, CDR2 FQNNGV. The ends were cut back, 0 bases at V and 15 bases at J, with 14 bases in the middle. There are 13 residues in the CDR3. The CDR3 region is CASSLDSGSKLFF. The CDR3 nucleotides read TGTGCCAGCAGCTTAGATTCGGGAAGTAAGTTGTTTTTT.

The gene calls are TRBV6-5 and TRBJ1-2, with a weak D call TRBD1 (5 bases). Trimming removed 0 bases from V and 4 bases from J, with 15 bases in between. Germline V gene lookup returns CDR1 MNHEY and CDR2 SVGAGI. The CDR3 has 16 amino acids. For the CDR3, the DNA is TGTGCCAGCAGTTACTCGATGGGGGAGGTAGGCTATGGCTACACCTTC. Protein sequence: CASSYSMGEVGYGYTF.

J is TRBJ1-1 and V is TRBV29-1; 7 bases fit TRBD1. Trimming at V came to 6 bases and at J to 5 bases, leaving 12 bases not matched to a gene. This CDR3 region has 14 residues. Germline V CDR1 and CDR2: SQVTM, ANQGSEA. The CDR3 DNA follows: TGCAGCGTCTCCGCGACAGGGCGGGGTACTGAAGCTTTCTTT. It encodes CSVSATGRGTEAFF.

This clone was recorded only once. The chain uses TRBV19 and TRBJ2-2, with TRBD1 identical over 7 bases. Germline V gives CDR1 LNHDA, CDR2 SQIVND (reference sequence). This CDR3 has 16 residues. V shed 4 bases, J shed 1 base, and the junction held 6 bases outside the gene matches. The CDR3 spells CASSTKQGMNTGELFF. Written as DNA, the CDR3 is TGTGCCAGTAGTACGAAACAGGGGATGAACACCGGGGAGCTGTTTTTT. The variable domain in full, completed from reference TRBV19 and TRBJ2-2, reads DGGITQSPKYLFRKEGQNVTLSCEQNLNHDAMYWYRQDPGQGLRLIYYSQIVNDFQKGDIAEGYSVSREKKESFPLTVTSAQKNPTAFYLCASSTKQGMNTGELFFGEGSRLTVL.

This chain uses TRBV5-1 with TRBJ1-3; D ambiguous. Germline values: CDR1 SGHRS, CDR2 YFSETQ. The CDR3 contains 16 residues. Trimming left V 2 bases short and J 0 bases short, with 12 bases between. This CDR3 reads CASSFLQASSGNTIYF. The CDR3 bases are TGCGCCAGCAGCTTTCTTCAGGCAAGCTCTGGAAACACCATATATTTT.

The chain uses TRBV19 and TRBJ1-5; D not resolved. This CDR3 is built from 12 residues. Deletions cut 4 bases from V and 2 bases from J, with 3 bases between. CDR1 is LNHDA, CDR2 SQIVND, per germline (reference sequence). The CDR3 region has the DNA TGTGCCAGTAGTACTGGCAATCAGCCCCAGCATTTT. This encodes CASSTGNQPQHF.

The CDR3 protein is CASSLLGGTNYGYTF. Written as DNA, the CDR3 is TGTGCCAGCAGCCTCCTTGGGGGGACTAACTATGGCTACACCTTC. The chain links TRBV4-2 to TRBJ1-2; weak D call: TRBD1 (5 bases). The CDR3 runs to 15 residues. Germline V gene data show CDR1 as LGHNA and CDR2 as YNFKEQ. V lost 4 bases to trimming and J lost 0 bases, with 12 bases between them.

The chain links TRBV5-6 to TRBJ2-7; TRBD2 is a possible D gene (5 bases). Trimming left V 0 bases short and J 3 bases short, with 7 bases between. The CDR3 covers 13 residues. Germline loops: CDR1 SGHDT, CDR2 YYEEEE. CDR3 nucleotide sequence: TGTGCCAGCAGCTTGGCGGGGAGCTACGAGCAGTACTTC. It encodes CASSLAGSYEQYF.

The V gene is TRBV28, the J gene TRBJ1-1, with a weak D call TRBD1 (5 bases). This CDR3 comprises 14 residues. The germline V gene encodes CDR1 MDHEN and CDR2 SYDVKM. With 7 bases removed from V and 0 bases from J, the gap between germline ends came to 12 bases. The CDR3 nucleotides read TGTGCCAGCACCCAGGGATTCTTGAACACTGAAGCTTTCTTT. This sequence encodes CASTQGFLNTEAFF.

Here the CDR3 reads CASSQKDHQTRGIGYTF. The CDR3, as DNA: TGTGCCAGCAGCCAGAAGGACCACCAAACCAGGGGAATTGGCTACACCTTC. The rearrangement joins TRBV14 to TRBJ1-2; a possible D gene is TRBD1 (6 bases). V was cut by 3 bases and J by 7 bases, with 24 bases left in between. This CDR3 has 17 amino acids. Germline V CDR1 and CDR2: SGHDN, FVKESK.